Shown below are 24 T cell receptor beta chains from a single sample sequenced in a study of HIV-infected patients and healthy controls. All unsorted peripheral T cells were captured because whole blood was used without fractionation. Alpha and beta constant-region primers primed reverse transcription of about 0.5 ug RNA. Alpha and beta chain libraries were made separately by chain-specific third strand synthesis with multiplexing indices. Each CDR3 protein gets one entry after TCRdb re-called the 5' RACE reads with MiXCR. Of 12,000 or so distinct CDR3 sequences listed, 9.3% are singletons. The sequencing here drew on blood, taken before antiretroviral therapy. The source is an adult with HIV infection. The donor label of this sample is uncertain.

The sample holds many counts of this clonotype. The chain recombines TRBV20-1 with TRBJ2-1; 7 nucleotides match TRBD1. The CDR3 sequence is 14 residues long. The V and J ends lost 7 bases and 6 bases, in that order; junction bases with no gene match: 12. Germline V gene data show CDR1 as DFQATT and CDR2 as SNEGSKA (reference sequence). The CDR3 region is CSVPPTGRGNEQFF. CDR3 coding DNA: TGCAGTGTCCCACCGACAGGGAGAGGCAATGAGCAGTTCTTC.

The sample holds many counts of this clonotype. V gene TRBV20-1 combines with J gene TRBJ2-5, with D maybe TRBD1 (5 bases). The CDR3 length is 15 residues. V lost 0 bases, J lost 4 bases, and 15 bases lay in between. Germline V CDR1 and CDR2: DFQATT, SNEGSKA (reference sequence). The CDR3 protein is CSARDWGPFGETQYF. CDR3 bases: TGCAGTGCTAGAGACTGGGGCCCCTTCGGAGAGACCCAGTACTTC.

This clonotype was recorded at least ten times. The chain couples TRBV6-5 to TRBJ1-5, with TRBD1 matching over 7 bases. The CDR3 contains 15 residues. Germline values: CDR1 MNHEY, CDR2 SVGAGI. The junction had 6 bases not matched to a gene; V was cut back by 5 bases and J by 2 bases. In nucleotides, the CDR3 is TGTGCCAGCAGTGTGACAGGGCGAGGCAATCAGCCCCAGCATTTT. It is translated as CASSVTGRGNQPQHF.

This clonotype occurred many times. The chain links TRBV11-1 to TRBJ2-4; D gene unclear. This CDR3 comprises 11 residues. Trimming pared 3 bases from V and 7 bases from J, leaving 4 bases between. Germline CDR1 SGHAT, CDR2 FQDESV (reference sequence). The CDR3 DNA follows: TGTGCCAGCAGCTTGGGGAACATTCAGTACTTC. Translation: CASSLGNIQYF.

This clonotype was seen ten or more times. CDR3 protein: CATSDASTNTGELFF. The DNA for the CDR3 is TGTGCCACCAGTGATGCCAGTACGAACACCGGGGAGCTGTTTTTT. V usage is TRBV24-1 and J usage is TRBJ2-2; D is undetermined. The CDR3 sequence is 15 residues long. V lost 3 bases to trimming and J lost 0 bases, with 7 bases between them. Germline V gene sequence: CDR1 KGHDR, CDR2 SFDVKD.

This clonotype was counted only a few times. This sequence joins TRBV20-1 and TRBJ1-6; 9 positions match TRBD1. The CDR3 is 15 amino acids. CDR1 and CDR2 from the germline V gene are DFQATT and SNEGSKA (reference sequence). V shed 3 bases, J shed 8 bases, and the junction held 8 bases outside the gene matches. The CDR3 DNA follows: TGCAGTGCTAGCCAGACAGGGGGGTTTGATTCACCCCTCCACTTT. Translated, it gives CSASQTGGFDSPLHF.

The rearrangement links TRBV18 to TRBJ1-2; 9 bases map to TRBD1. V gave up 6 bases and J gave up 5 bases; unmatched junction bases: 13. Germline V gene sequence: CDR1 KGHSH, CDR2 LQKENI. CDR3 size: 16 residues. Written as DNA, the CDR3 is TGTGCCAGCTCCCCCCCGGGGGGACAGGGATGGTATGGCTACACCTTC. Translation: CASSPPGGQGWYGYTF.

This rearrangement joins TRBV19 to TRBJ1-2; the match to TRBD1 covers 10 bases. Germline V gene lookup returns CDR1 LNHDA and CDR2 SQIVND (reference sequence). V shed 5 bases and J 4 bases; nucleotides not matched to a gene: 10. The CDR3 covers 16 residues. In DNA form, the CDR3 reads TGTGCCAGTAGTGATGACAGGGGGCGCTTCCCCTATGGCTACACCTTC. Amino acids: CASSDDRGRFPYGYTF.

At least ten counts were recorded for this clonotype. J is TRBJ2-1 and V is TRBV2; D gene uncertain. The length of the CDR3 is 13 residues. V was pared by 8 bases and J by 8 bases, with 16 bases between. The germline gives CDR1 SNHLY, CDR2 FYNNEI. Written as DNA, the CDR3 is TGTGCCAGCCGAACCCCCCCCGCTCATGAGCAGTTCTTC. Translation gives CASRTPPAHEQFF.

This clonotype was counted a few times. This chain uses TRBV7-9 with TRBJ1-1; perhaps TRBD1 as D (5 bases). Germline CDR1 and CDR2: SEHNR and FQNEAQ (reference sequence). The V and J ends lost 4 bases and 6 bases respectively, with 15 bases between them. The CDR3 length is 14 residues. The CDR3 nucleotides are TGTGCCAGCAGCTCTAGTGGGGGAGTGCCTGAAGCTTTCTTT. This codes for CASSSSGGVPEAFF.

This clonotype showed up many times. This chain uses TRBV10-3 with TRBJ2-7, with 10 bases lining up with TRBD2. The CDR3 spans 16 residues. Losses at the gene ends were 7 bases for V and 2 bases for J; bases not matched to a gene: 11. CDR1 is ENHRY and CDR2 is SYGVKD in the germline V gene. The CDR3 DNA is TGTGCCATCAAGGCTAGCGGGGGCCTACCAACCTACGAGCAGTACTTC. The encoded protein is CAIKASGGLPTYEQYF.

This clonotype was seen ten or more times. The gene calls are TRBV30 and TRBJ2-1; 8 bases are a match to TRBD1. The CDR3 length is 12 residues. V gave up 3 bases and J gave up 9 bases; unmatched junction bases: 4. Germline assignment: CDR1 GTSNPN and CDR2 SVGIG (reference sequence). The CDR3 is CAWSNTGGEQFF. The CDR3 DNA is TGTGCCTGGAGCAACACAGGGGGTGAGCAGTTCTTC.

This clonotype was seen at least ten times. This rearrangement joins TRBV7-8 to TRBJ2-7; 7 bases line up with TRBD1. Germline V gene lookup returns CDR1 SGHVS and CDR2 FQNEAQ. CDR3 length: 14 amino acids. J gave up 2 bases and V 7 bases, and 8 bases lay outside the gene matches. As DNA, the CDR3 is TGTGCCAGCAAGTGGGACAGCAGTCCCTACGAGCAGTACTTC. Its translation is CASKWDSSPYEQYF.

This clonotype was counted at least ten times. The chain couples TRBV2 to TRBJ1-1, with 11 positions matching TRBD1. The CDR3 has 13 residues. CDR1 and CDR2 from the germline V gene are SNHLY and FYNNEI. The junction had 3 bases not matched to a gene; V was cut back by 6 bases and J by 6 bases. CDR3 coding DNA: TGTGCCAGCAGAGGACAGGGGGCGGCTGAAGCTTTCTTT. This gives the protein CASRGQGAAEAFF.

This clonotype was picked up a small number of times. The V and J genes are TRBV6-5 and TRBJ1-2, with D unresolved. V shed 0 bases and J shed 6 bases, with 14 bases lying between them. Germline loops: CDR1 MNHEY, CDR2 SVGAGI. This CDR3 region has 15 residues. The DNA of the CDR3 is TGTGCCAGCAGTTACTCGCTTGGTAACTCGGATGGCTACACCTTC. Translation gives CASSYSLGNSDGYTF.

This clonotype was counted many times. J is TRBJ2-7 and V is TRBV27; the match to TRBD1 covers 8 bases. The germline gives CDR1 MNHEY, CDR2 SMNVEV (reference sequence). V lost 8 bases and J lost 5; bases outside the gene matches: 11. This CDR3 is 14 amino acids long. This CDR3 is CASSIRTGWNEQYF. The CDR3 DNA is TGTGCCAGCTCGATCCGGACAGGGTGGAACGAGCAGTACTTC.

This clonotype was observed at least ten times. The rearrangement uses TRBV6-5 and TRBJ1-2; possibly TRBD1 for D (5 bases). CDR3 size: 15 residues. V lost 5 bases to trimming and J lost 4 bases, with 17 bases between them. The V gene's germline CDR1 is MNHEY and CDR2 SVGAGI. The DNA of the CDR3 is TGTGCCAGCAGTCCAGGGACCGCGCATTCCTATGGCTACACCTTC. This gives the protein CASSPGTAHSYGYTF.

This clonotype was observed at least ten times. This rearrangement joins TRBV6-5 to TRBJ1-4; TRBD1 is a possible D gene (6 bases). The CDR3 length is 14 residues. In germline, CDR1 is MNHEY, CDR2 SVGAGI. The ends were cut back, 4 bases at V and 8 bases at J, with 14 bases in the middle. The CDR3 DNA is TGTGCCAGCAGTTCCCAGGGGATTCGGGAAAAACTGTTTTTT. Translated: CASSSQGIREKLFF.

This clonotype is deemed large. The V gene is TRBV2, the J gene TRBJ2-3; D is perhaps TRBD1 (6 bases). V dropped 7 bases and J dropped 4 bases, with 18 bases sitting between them. CDR3 length equals 15 residues. CDR1 and CDR2 from the germline V gene are SNHLY and FYNNEI. For the CDR3, the DNA is TGTGCCAGCAAGATCGTGGCAGGGGCGGCAGATACGCAGTATTTT. It is translated as CASKIVAGAADTQYF.

This clonotype was seen many times. The genes are TRBV29-1 and TRBJ1-2, with 8 positions matching TRBD1. There are 12 residues in the CDR3. The V gene's germline CDR1 is SQVTM and CDR2 ANQGSEA. With 3 bases clipped from V and 3 bases from J, the junction kept 0 bases outside the gene matches. The CDR3 DNA follows: TGCAGCGTTGAGGGACAGGACTATGGCTACACCTTC. This gives the protein CSVEGQDYGYTF.

This clonotype was found many times. The gene calls are TRBV29-1 and TRBJ1-3, with TRBD1 as a possible D gene (6 bases). This CDR3 is built from 12 residues. V was shortened by 8 bases and J by 1 base, with 9 bases between the two germline ends. Germline CDR1 reads SQVTM; CDR2 reads ANQGSEA. CDR3 nucleotides: TGCAGCTTCCAGGGGTCTGGAAACACCATATATTTT. It specifies CSFQGSGNTIYF.

This clonotype appeared many times. This rearrangement joins TRBV6-1 to TRBJ2-7; D is undetermined. CDR3 length equals 12 residues. CDR1 and CDR2 from the germline V gene are MNHNS and SASEGT. V lost 3 bases and J 7 bases, leaving 10 bases between the germline ends. CDR3 amino acids: CASSELGREQYF. Here the CDR3 DNA reads TGTGCCAGCAGTGAGTTAGGGCGTGAGCAGTACTTC.

This clonotype has at least ten counts. The V call is TRBV2, the J call TRBJ1-5, with D tentatively TRBD1 (6 bases). The CDR3 sequence is 16 residues long. Trimming pared 6 bases from V and 3 bases from J, leaving 18 bases between. Germline CDR1 is SNHLY and CDR2 is FYNNEI. CDR3 bases: TGTGCCAGCAGCGCCCTCGACAGGTCCTTCAATCAGCCCCAGCATTTT. Protein: CASSALDRSFNQPQHF.

This clonotype was detected ten times or more. The chain recombines TRBV19 with TRBJ2-2; 9 bases match TRBD2. CDR3 length: 16 amino acids. V dropped 7 bases and J dropped 10; count of bases not matched to a gene: 16. Germline loops: CDR1 LNHDA, CDR2 SQIVND (reference sequence). The CDR3 reads CASTVTSGHSQAELFF. DNA of the CDR3: TGTGCCAGTACCGTCACTAGCGGGCATTCTCAAGCGGAGCTGTTTTTT.